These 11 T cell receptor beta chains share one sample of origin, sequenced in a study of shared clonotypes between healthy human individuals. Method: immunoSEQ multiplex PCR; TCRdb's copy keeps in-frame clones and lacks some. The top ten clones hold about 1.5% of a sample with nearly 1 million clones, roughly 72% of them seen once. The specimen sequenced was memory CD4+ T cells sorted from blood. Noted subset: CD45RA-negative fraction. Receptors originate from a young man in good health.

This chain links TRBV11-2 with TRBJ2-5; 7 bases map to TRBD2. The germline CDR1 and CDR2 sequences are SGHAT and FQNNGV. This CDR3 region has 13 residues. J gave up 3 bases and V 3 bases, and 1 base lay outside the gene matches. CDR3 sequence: CASSFAGEETQYF. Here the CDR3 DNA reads TGTGCCAGCAGCTTCGCGGGAGAAGAGACCCAGTACTTC.

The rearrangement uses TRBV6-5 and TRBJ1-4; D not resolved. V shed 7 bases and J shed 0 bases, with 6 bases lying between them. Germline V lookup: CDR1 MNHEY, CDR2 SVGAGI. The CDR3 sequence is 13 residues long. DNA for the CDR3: TGTGCCAGCAAACCCGCAACTAATGAAAAACTGTTTTTT. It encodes CASKPATNEKLFF.

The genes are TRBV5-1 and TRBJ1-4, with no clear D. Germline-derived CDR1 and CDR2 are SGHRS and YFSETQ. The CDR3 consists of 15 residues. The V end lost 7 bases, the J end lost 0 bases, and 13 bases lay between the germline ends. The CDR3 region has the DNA TGCGCCAGCGGCTCCTCTGGGGCAACTAATGAAAAACTGTTTTTT. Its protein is CASGSSGATNEKLFF.

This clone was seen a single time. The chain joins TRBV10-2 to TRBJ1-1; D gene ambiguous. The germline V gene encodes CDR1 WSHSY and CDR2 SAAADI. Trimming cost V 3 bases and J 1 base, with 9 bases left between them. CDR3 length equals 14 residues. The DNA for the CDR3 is TGCGCCAGCAGTGAATGGGGAAAGAACACTGAAGCTTTCTTT. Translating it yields CASSEWGKNTEAFF.

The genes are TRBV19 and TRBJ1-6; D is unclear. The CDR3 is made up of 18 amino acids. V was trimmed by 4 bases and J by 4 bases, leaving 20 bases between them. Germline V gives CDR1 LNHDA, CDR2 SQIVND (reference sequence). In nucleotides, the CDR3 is TGTGCCAGTAGTACCGCCCTAATGACGGGAGAATATAATTCACCCCTCCACTTT. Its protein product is CASSTALMTGEYNSPLHF.

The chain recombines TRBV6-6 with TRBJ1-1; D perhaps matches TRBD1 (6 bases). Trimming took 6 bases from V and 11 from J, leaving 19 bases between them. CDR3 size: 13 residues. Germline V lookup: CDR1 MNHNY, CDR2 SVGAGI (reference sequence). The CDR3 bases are TGTGCCAGCAGCGATAAGACCGGGACACTGGCTTTCTTT. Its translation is CASSDKTGTLAFF.

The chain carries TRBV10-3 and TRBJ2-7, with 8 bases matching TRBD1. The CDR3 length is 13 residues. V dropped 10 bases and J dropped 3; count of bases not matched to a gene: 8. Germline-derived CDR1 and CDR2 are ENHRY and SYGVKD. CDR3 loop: CATTGTGDYEQYF. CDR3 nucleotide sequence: TGTGCCACGACCGGGACAGGAGACTACGAGCAGTACTTC.

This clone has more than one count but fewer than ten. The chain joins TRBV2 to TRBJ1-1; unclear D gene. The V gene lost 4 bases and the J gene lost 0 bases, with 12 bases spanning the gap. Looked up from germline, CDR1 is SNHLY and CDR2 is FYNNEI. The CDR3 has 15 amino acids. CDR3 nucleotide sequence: TGTGCCAGCAGTGCCAGCGGCAACATGAACACTGAAGCTTTCTTT. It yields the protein CASSASGNMNTEAFF.

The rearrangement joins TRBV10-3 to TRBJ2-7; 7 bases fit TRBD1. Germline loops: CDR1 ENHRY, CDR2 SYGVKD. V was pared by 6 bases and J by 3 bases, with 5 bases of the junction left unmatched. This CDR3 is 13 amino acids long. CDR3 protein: CAIRETGSYEQYF. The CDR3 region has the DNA TGTGCCATCAGGGAGACAGGGAGCTACGAGCAGTACTTC.

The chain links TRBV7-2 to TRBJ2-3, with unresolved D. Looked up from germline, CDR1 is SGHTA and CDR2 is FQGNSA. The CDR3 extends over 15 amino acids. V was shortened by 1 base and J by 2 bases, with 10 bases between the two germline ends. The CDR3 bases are TGTGCCAGCAGCTTAGAACCTAGAAACACAGATACGCAGTATTTT. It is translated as CASSLEPRNTDTQYF.

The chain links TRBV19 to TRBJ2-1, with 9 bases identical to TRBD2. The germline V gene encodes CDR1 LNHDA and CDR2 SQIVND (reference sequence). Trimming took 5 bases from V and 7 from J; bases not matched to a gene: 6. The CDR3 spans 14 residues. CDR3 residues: CASSAAGGPNEQFF. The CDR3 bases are TGTGCCAGTAGTGCGGCGGGGGGGCCAAATGAGCAGTTCTTC.